Shown below are 18 T cell receptor beta chains from a single sample sequenced in a study of shared clonotypes between healthy human individuals. Sequencing used immunoSEQ multiplex PCR; TCRdb keeps in-frame clones, though not all of them. The table has hundreds of thousands of clones, around 79% seen once. The specimen was PBMCs. The receptors originated from a woman aged 35 to 49 in good health. Some clones in this sample may be carry-over from other donors' samples.

V is TRBV11-2 and J is TRBJ1-6, with TRBD1 matching over 7 bases. The CDR3 loop spans 14 amino acids. Looked up from germline, CDR1 is SGHAT and CDR2 is FQNNGV. V lost 4 bases to trimming and J lost 8 bases; unmatched junction nucleotides: 5. The CDR3 nucleotides are TGTGCCAGCAGCTCCCAGGGGGTAGATTCACCCCTCCACTTT. Translation gives CASSSQGVDSPLHF.

This clone was observed many times. The rearrangement joins TRBV19 to TRBJ1-5; a weak D match, TRBD1 (6 bases). V was clipped by 5 bases and J by 8 bases, with 16 bases between them. CDR1 and CDR2 (germline): LNHDA, SQIVND (reference sequence). The CDR3 is made up of 14 amino acids. CDR3 sequence reads: CASSPLQGLEPQHF. Here the CDR3 DNA reads TGTGCCAGTAGTCCCCTACAGGGTCTGGAGCCCCAGCATTTT.

The chain links TRBV13 to TRBJ2-7; D gene uncertain. The V gene's germline CDR1 is PRHDT and CDR2 FYEKMQ (reference sequence). Between the trimmed V and J ends, which lost 6 bases and 2 bases, there was a span of 5 bases. The CDR3 has 11 amino acids. The CDR3 loop reads CASSEAYEQYF. DNA for the CDR3: TGTGCCAGCAGTGAGGCCTACGAGCAGTACTTC.

The rearrangement uses TRBV7-2 and TRBJ2-7; 12 bases line up with TRBD2. There are 15 residues in the CDR3. Unmatched junction bases numbered 4, after V lost 5 bases and J lost 2 bases. The germline V gene has CDR1 SGHTA and CDR2 FQGNSA. The CDR3 region is CASSLGTSGPYEQYF. In nucleotides, the CDR3 is TGTGCCAGCAGCCTGGGGACTAGCGGGCCCTACGAGCAGTACTTC.

Many counts were recorded for this clone. This chain connects TRBV28 to TRBJ2-2; D could derive from TRBD1 or TRBD2 (5 bases each). V shed 6 bases and J shed 6 bases, with 14 bases lying between them. CDR1 and CDR2 from the germline V gene are MDHEN and SYDVKM. The CDR3 contains 14 residues. In DNA, the CDR3 is TGTGCCAGCAGGTCCAGGGAGTTGGCCGGGGAGCTGTTTTTT. Translating gives CASRSRELAGELFF.

Comments on this clone: A read error is the likely source, as a far larger clone sits one nucleotide away. The CDR3 loop reads CASSESPDRGHGHTF. CDR3 DNA: TGTGCCAGCAGTGAATCCCCGGACAGGGGGCATGGCCACACCTTC. J is TRBJ1-2 and V is TRBV6-4; 11 positions match TRBD1. Germline CDR1 and CDR2: MRHNA and SNTAGT. CDR3 length: 15 residues.

The rearrangement links TRBV7-2 to TRBJ2-2; the D gene is possibly TRBD2 (5 bases). The CDR3 loop spans 16 amino acids. Trimming pared 4 bases from V and 1 base from J, leaving 13 bases between. Germline V gene data show CDR1 as SGHTA and CDR2 as FQGNSA. The DNA for the CDR3 is TGTGCCAGCAGCTCAAGGAGGACGGGGAACACCGGGGAGCTGTTTTTT. This gives the protein CASSSRRTGNTGELFF. The full variable domain, its missing parts supplied by reference TRBV7-2 and TRBJ2-2, is GAGVSQSPSNKVTEKGKDVELRCDPISGHTALYWYRQSLGQGLEFLIYFQGNSAPDKSGLPSDRFSAERTGGSVSTLTIQRTQQEDSAVYLCASSSRRTGNTGELFFGEGSRLTVL.

This clone was found many times. This sequence joins TRBV27 and TRBJ2-7, with D unclear. V lost 11 bases and J lost 4, with 9 bases in between. The CDR3 length is 10 residues. Germline CDR1 MNHEY, CDR2 SMNVEV (reference sequence). The CDR3: CAVPSYEQYF. The CDR3 DNA sequence: TGTGCCGTTCCCTCTTACGAGCAGTACTTC.

CDR3 in amino acids: CASSYGVGIQETQYF. The CDR3 nucleotides read TGTGCCAGCAGTTACGGGGTCGGGATCCAAGAGACCCAGTACTTC. The chain is built from TRBV6-5 and TRBJ2-5, with D possibly TRBD2 on 5 matching bases. The CDR3 contains 15 residues. V was trimmed by 2 bases and J by 1 base, leaving 11 bases between them. Germline CDR1 MNHEY, CDR2 SVGAGI.

This chain connects TRBV29-1 to TRBJ2-5; D gene uncertain. Trimming left V 0 bases short and J 2 bases short, with 16 bases between. CDR3 length: 16 amino acids. CDR1 is SQVTM and CDR2 is ANQGSEA in the germline V gene. The DNA of the CDR3 is TGCAGCGTTGAAGATCGCAGGTCCTGGCGACAAGAGACCCAGTACTTC. This sequence encodes CSVEDRRSWRQETQYF.

The chain recombines TRBV7-3 with TRBJ1-1; 8 nucleotides agree with TRBD1. Germline V CDR1 and CDR2: SGHTA, FQGTGA. The CDR3 sequence is 15 residues long. V gave up 4 bases and J gave up 4 bases; unmatched junction bases: 8. DNA for the CDR3: TGTGCCAGCAGCTCCCCCGACAGGGGCAGCACTGAAGCTTTCTTT. This translates into CASSSPDRGSTEAFF.

The V gene is TRBV18, the J gene TRBJ1-5, with 7 bases matching TRBD1. Trimming took 4 bases from V and 2 from J; bases not matched to a gene: 2. CDR3 size: 14 residues. Germline V gene data show CDR1 as KGHSH and CDR2 as LQKENI. CDR3 residues: CASSLGTGNQPQHF. CDR3 DNA: TGTGCCAGCTCACTAGGGACAGGCAATCAGCCCCAGCATTTT.

J is TRBJ2-5 and V is TRBV5-4; 9 nucleotides agree with TRBD2. The germline V gene has CDR1 SGHNT and CDR2 YYREEE (reference sequence). J was trimmed by 6 bases and V by 3 bases; bases with no gene match: 6. The CDR3 totals 14 residues. For the CDR3, the DNA is TGTGCCAGCAGCTCCGGGACTAGCCTAAAGACCCAGTACTTC. Translating it yields CASSSGTSLKTQYF.

The chain links TRBV10-3 to TRBJ2-7; 8 bases align to TRBD2. Per the germline V gene, CDR1 is ENHRY and CDR2 is SYGVKD. This CDR3 comprises 17 residues. Unmatched junction bases numbered 12, after V lost 5 bases and J lost 0 bases. The chain's CDR3 is CAISFPPSGRSSYEQYF. In DNA form, the CDR3 reads TGTGCCATCAGTTTTCCACCTAGCGGGCGGAGCTCCTACGAGCAGTACTTC.

This chain links TRBV6-1 with TRBJ2-2, with 7 bases matching TRBD2. This CDR3 has 14 amino acids. Trimming at V came to 7 bases and at J to 7 bases, leaving 9 bases not matched to a gene. CDR1 MNHNS and CDR2 SASEGT come from the germline V gene. The CDR3 DNA follows: TGTGCCAGCACCCCCGCGGGAGTGGACGGGGAGCTGTTTTTT. Translation: CASTPAGVDGELFF.

The chain carries TRBV28 and TRBJ2-6; D may be TRBD2 (5 bases). Germline lookup yields CDR1 MDHEN and CDR2 SYDVKM. The CDR3 length is 15 residues. Trimming removed 7 bases from V and 0 bases from J, with 10 bases in between. Written as DNA, the CDR3 is TGTGCCAGCAAGTTTGGGAGCTCTGGGGCCAACGTCCTGACTTTC. As protein: CASKFGSSGANVLTF. The complete variable domain, with remaining parts taken from reference TRBV28 and TRBJ2-6, reads DVKVTQSSRYLVKRTGEKVFLECVQDMDHENMFWYRQDPGLGLRLIYFSYDVKMKEKGDIPEGYSVSREKKERFSLILESASTNQTSMYLCASKFGSSGANVLTFGAGSRLTVL.

The CDR3 DNA sequence: TGCGCCAGCAGCTTGGAACAGGGGGAGCAGTTCTTC. This encodes CASSLEQGEQFF. This chain uses TRBV5-1 with TRBJ2-1, with 7 bases identical to TRBD1. Per the germline V gene, CDR1 is SGHRS and CDR2 is YFSETQ. The CDR3 covers 12 residues. J lost 10 bases, V lost 0 bases, and 1 base had no gene match.

The chain uses TRBV4-2 and TRBJ1-4, with D perhaps TRBD1 (6 bases). Trimming removed 4 bases from V and 8 bases from J, with 8 bases in between. Germline V gene data show CDR1 as LGHNA and CDR2 as YNFKEQ. This CDR3 contains 12 residues. The CDR3 nucleotides are TGTGCCAGCAGCCGGAGGGGGGAAAAACTGTTTTTT. Translation: CASSRRGEKLFF.